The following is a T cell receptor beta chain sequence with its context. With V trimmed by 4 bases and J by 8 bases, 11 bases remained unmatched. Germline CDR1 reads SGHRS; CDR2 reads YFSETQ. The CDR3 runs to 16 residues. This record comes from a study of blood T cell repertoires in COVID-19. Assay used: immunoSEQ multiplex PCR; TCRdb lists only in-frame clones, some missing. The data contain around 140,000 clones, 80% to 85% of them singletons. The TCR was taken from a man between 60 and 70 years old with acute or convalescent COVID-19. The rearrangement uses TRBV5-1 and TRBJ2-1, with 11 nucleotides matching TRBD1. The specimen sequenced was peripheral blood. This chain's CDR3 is CASSQFRDRGVYEQFF. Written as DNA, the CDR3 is TGCGCCAGCAGCCAGTTCCGGGACAGGGGGGTGTATGAGCAGTTCTTC.